This TCR beta chain is from a study of cytomegalovirus exposure and HLA in healthy donors. This clone came up once. PCR involved 60 Vbeta and 13 Jbeta primers. Libraries were prepared by immunoSEQ multiplex PCR; TCRdb keeps only in-frame clonotypes and omits some of them. The table lists under 200,000 clones, approximately 78% of them singletons. The sequenced material came from PBMCs. This clonotype was sampled from a young woman in good health and CMV-seronegative.

This CDR3 is CASSEALRRSDEQFF. The CDR3 DNA sequence: TGTGCCAGCAGTGAAGCGCTACGGAGATCAGATGAGCAGTTCTTC. The chain uses TRBV6-1 and TRBJ2-1; D is unresolved. CDR1 is MNHNS, CDR2 SASEGT, per germline. The V end lost 0 bases, the J end lost 8 bases, and 14 bases lay between the germline ends. The CDR3 is 15 amino acids.